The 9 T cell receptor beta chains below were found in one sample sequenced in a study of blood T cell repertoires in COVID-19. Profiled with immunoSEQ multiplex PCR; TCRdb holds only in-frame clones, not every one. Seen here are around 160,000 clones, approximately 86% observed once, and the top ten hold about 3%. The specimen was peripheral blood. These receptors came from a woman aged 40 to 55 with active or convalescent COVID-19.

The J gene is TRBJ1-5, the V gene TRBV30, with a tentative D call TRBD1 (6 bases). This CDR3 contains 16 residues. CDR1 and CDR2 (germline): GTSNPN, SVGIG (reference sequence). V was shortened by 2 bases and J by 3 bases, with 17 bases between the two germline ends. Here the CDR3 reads CAWSSPGGHVNQPQHF. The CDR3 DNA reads TGTGCCTGGAGTTCCCCCGGGGGGCATGTCAATCAGCCCCAGCATTTT. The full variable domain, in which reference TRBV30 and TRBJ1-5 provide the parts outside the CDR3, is SQTIHQWPATLVQPVGSPLSLECTVEGTSNPNLYWYRQAAGRGLQLLFYSVGIGQISSEVPQNLSASRPQDRQFILSSKKLLLSDSGFYLCAWSSPGGHVNQPQHFGDGTRLSIL.

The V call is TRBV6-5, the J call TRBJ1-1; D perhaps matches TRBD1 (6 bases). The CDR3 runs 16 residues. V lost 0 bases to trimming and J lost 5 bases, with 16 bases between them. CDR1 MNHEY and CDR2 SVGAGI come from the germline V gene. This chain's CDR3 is CASSYSNRVEVTEAFF. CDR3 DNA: TGTGCCAGCAGTTACTCAAACAGGGTAGAGGTTACTGAAGCTTTCTTT.

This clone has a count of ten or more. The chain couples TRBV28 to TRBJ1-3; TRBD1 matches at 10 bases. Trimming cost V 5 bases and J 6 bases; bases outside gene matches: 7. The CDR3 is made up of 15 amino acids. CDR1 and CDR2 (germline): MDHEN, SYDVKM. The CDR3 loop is CASSPWGTGVNTIYF. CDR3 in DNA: TGTGCCAGCAGTCCATGGGGGACAGGGGTAAACACCATATATTTT.

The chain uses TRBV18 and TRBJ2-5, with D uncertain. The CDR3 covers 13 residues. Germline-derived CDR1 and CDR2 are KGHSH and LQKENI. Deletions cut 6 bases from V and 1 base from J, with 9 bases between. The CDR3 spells CASSPITQETQYF. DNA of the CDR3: TGTGCCAGCTCTCCTATTACCCAAGAGACCCAGTACTTC.

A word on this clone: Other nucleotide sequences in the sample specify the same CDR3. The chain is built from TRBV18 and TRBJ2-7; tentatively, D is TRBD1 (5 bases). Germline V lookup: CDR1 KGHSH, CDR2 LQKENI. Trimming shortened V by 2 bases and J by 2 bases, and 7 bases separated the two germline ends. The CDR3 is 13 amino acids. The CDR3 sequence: CASSPDRTYEQYF. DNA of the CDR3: TGTGCCAGCTCACCAGACAGAACCTACGAGCAGTACTTC.

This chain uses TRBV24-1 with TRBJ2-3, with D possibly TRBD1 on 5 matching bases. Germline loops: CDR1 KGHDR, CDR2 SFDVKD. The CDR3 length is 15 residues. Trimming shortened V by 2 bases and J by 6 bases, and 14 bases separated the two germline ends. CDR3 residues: CATSDSQGVGDTQYF. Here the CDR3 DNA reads TGTGCCACCAGTGATTCTCAAGGGGTGGGGGATACGCAGTATTTT.

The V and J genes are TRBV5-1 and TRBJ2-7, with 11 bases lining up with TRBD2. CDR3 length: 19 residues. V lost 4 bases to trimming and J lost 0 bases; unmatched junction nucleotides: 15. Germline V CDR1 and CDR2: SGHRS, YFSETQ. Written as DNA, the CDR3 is TGCGCCAGCAGCCCCCTCCTAGCGGGGGGACGGACAAGCTCCTACGAGCAGTACTTC. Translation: CASSPLLAGGRTSSYEQYF.

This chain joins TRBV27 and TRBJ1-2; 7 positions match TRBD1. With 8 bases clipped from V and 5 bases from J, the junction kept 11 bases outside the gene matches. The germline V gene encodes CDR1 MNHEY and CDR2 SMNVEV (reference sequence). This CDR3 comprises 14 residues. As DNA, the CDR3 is TGTGCCAGCTCCTTGGTGGGACAGTCGTATGGCTACACCTTC. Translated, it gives CASSLVGQSYGYTF.

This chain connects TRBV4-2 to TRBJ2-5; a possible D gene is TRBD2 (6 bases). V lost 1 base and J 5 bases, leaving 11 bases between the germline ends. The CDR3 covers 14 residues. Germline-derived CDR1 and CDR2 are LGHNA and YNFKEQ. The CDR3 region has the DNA TGTGCCAGCAGCCAAGTGCGGGGCAGGGAGACCCAGTACTTC. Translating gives CASSQVRGRETQYF.